This is a list of T cell receptor beta chains from one sample in a study of CD8 T cells in ankylosing spondylitis. Via MiXCR, TCRdb re-called the 5' RACE reads, giving one row per CDR3 protein. Found here are about 700,000 distinct CDR3 sequences, around 17% of them singletons; the top ten hold around 19%. The sequenced sample was blood, either unsorted or a sorted T cell fraction (not recorded which). All receptors come from a male donor with ankylosing spondylitis. Each CDR3 is given with its conserved first and last residue. The D gene is left open where the match is weak. Expanded clones are given a class, and other clones once, few, many or no size at all.

size | D | J | V | length | DNA | CDR3
. | . | TRBJ1-3 | TRBV7-8 | 14 | TGTGCCAGCAGCTCAGACAGGCGGGAAAACACCATATATTTT | CASSSDRRENTIYF
few | . | TRBJ1-2 | TRBV5-5 | 15 | TGTGCCAGCAGCTTGGCCCGAGGCCCTAACTATGGCTACACCTTC | CASSLARGPNYGYTF
. | . | TRBJ2-3 | TRBV12-3/TRBV12-4 | 15 | TGTGCCAGCAGTTGGAGACAGGCTAACACAGATACGCAGTATTTT | CASSWRQANTDTQYF
many | . | TRBJ2-1 | TRBV6-6 | 13 | TGTGCCAGCAGCCCGGCGACCTACAATGAGCAGTTCTTC | CASSPATYNEQFF
few | . | TRBJ1-4 | TRBV4-1 | 12 | TGCGCGACGGGTCTGGCGGGTGAAAAACTGTTTTTT | CATGLAGEKLFF
. | . | TRBJ2-7 | TRBV9 | 15 | TGTGCCAGCAGCTCCTCAGTGGTCGGGAACTACGAGCAGTACTTC | CASSSSVVGNYEQYF
few | . | TRBJ2-2 | TRBV9 | 15 | TGTGCCAGCAGCAAGACTGCGATCGGTGCCGGGGAGCTGTTTTTT | CASSKTAIGAGELFF
. | . | TRBJ2-1 | TRBV11-2 | 14 | TGTGCCAGCAGCCGCCTAGGATCCTACAATGAGCAGTTCTTC | CASSRLGSYNEQFF
. | TRBD1 | TRBJ1-5 | TRBV12-3/TRBV12-4 | 19 | TGTGCCAGCAGTTCTCACGCCGGGACAGGGAGTTATAGCAATCAGCCCCAGCATTTT | CASSSHAGTGSYSNQPQHF
many | . | TRBJ2-3 | TRBV18 | 15 | TGTGCCAGCTCACCGTCTGGCCAGAGCACAGATACGCAGTATTTT | CASSPSGQSTDTQYF
. | TRBD1 | TRBJ2-3 | TRBV9 | 13 | TGTGCCAGCAGCGCCCAACAGGGGGATACGCAGTATTTT | CASSAQQGDTQYF
once | . | TRBJ2-2 | TRBV24-1 | 13 | TGTGCCACCACCCGAGGAGGGTCCGGGGAGCTGTTTTTT | CATTRGGSGELFF
few | TRBD2 | TRBJ2-1 | TRBV5-1 | 14 | TGCGCCAGCAGCGCCGCCCTAGCGGAGGGGGAGCAGTTCTTC | CASSAALAEGEQFF
. | TRBD2 | TRBJ2-3 | TRBV7-9 | 16 | TGTGCCAGCAGCTTAGACGTTAGCGGGGGAGGCGATACGCAGTATTTT | CASSLDVSGGGDTQYF
few | . | TRBJ1-4 | TRBV20-1 | 15 | TGCAGTGCCCAACCGAGGACTGCAACTAATGAAAAACTGTTTTTT | CSAQPRTATNEKLFF
few | TRBD2 | TRBJ2-7 | TRBV4-3 | 16 | TGCGCCAGCAGCCAGGATCGACTAGCGGAAAATTACGAGCAGTACTTC | CASSQDRLAENYEQYF
. | . | TRBJ2-1 | TRBV20-1 | 15 | TGCAGTGCTAGAAGGGTTAGCGGAAAGTCCAATGAGCAGTTCTTC | CSARRVSGKSNEQFF
few | . | TRBJ2-1 | TRBV27 | 14 | TGTGCCAGCAGTTTATTGGGGGGCGGGGATGAGCAGTTCTTC | CASSLLGGGDEQFF
. | . | TRBJ1-1 | TRBV15 | 15 | TGTGCCACCAGCGCTACATCGACTCCCCCCACTGAAGCTTTCTTT | CATSATSTPPTEAFF
few | . | TRBJ2-1 | TRBV7-3 | 13 | TGTGCCAGCAGCTTAGGCGCAGGGAATGAGCAGTTCTTC | CASSLGAGNEQFF
. | . | TRBJ1-1 | TRBV2 | 14 | TGTGCCAGCAGTGAAGCCCAGGGGAATGTTGAAGCTTTCTTT | CASSEAQGNVEAFF
. | . | TRBJ1-4 | TRBV6-5 | 16 | TGTGCCAGCAGTTACGGAGCCCAAGTAACTAATGAAAAACTGTTTTTT | CASSYGAQVTNEKLFF
. | . | TRBJ1-2 | TRBV6-2/TRBV6-3 | 15 | TGTGCCAGCAGTCCCCCGGCGGGAGCTAACTATGGCTACACCTTC | CASSPPAGANYGYTF
. | . | TRBJ2-7 | TRBV10-3 | 12 | TGTGCCATCAGTGAGGGACCCCTCGAGCAGTACTTC | CAISEGPLEQYF
many | . | TRBJ1-2 | TRBV12-3/TRBV12-4 | 14 | TGTGCCAGCAGTCGGGACGGACAAATCTATGGCTACACCTTC | CASSRDGQIYGYTF
. | . | TRBJ2-3 | TRBV20-1 | 15 | TGCAGTGCTAGACCGTCGACTAGGGGACCAGATACGCAGTATTTT | CSARPSTRGPDTQYF
few | TRBD1 | TRBJ2-2 | TRBV5-1 | 15 | TGCGCCAGCAGCTCCCGGACAGGGGTAACCGGGGAGCTGTTTTTT | CASSSRTGVTGELFF
few | . | TRBJ1-5 | TRBV5-1 | 14 | TGCGCCAGCAAGGAGGACAGCAGCAATCAGCCCCAGCATTTT | CASKEDSSNQPQHF
. | . | TRBJ2-1 | TRBV25-1 | 17 | TGTGCCAGCAGTACCCAGGGGGGCCTCCCGGTACACAATGAGCAGTTCTTC | CASSTQGGLPVHNEQFF
. | . | TRBJ2-7 | TRBV6-1 | 16 | TGTGCCAGCAGTGAAGACGTGACAAGAAAATGGTACGAGCAGTACTTC | CASSEDVTRKWYEQYF
. | TRBD2 | TRBJ2-7 | TRBV27 | 14 | TGTGCCAGCAGTCATCTAGCGGGGCCCTACGAGCAGTACTTC | CASSHLAGPYEQYF
few | TRBD1 | TRBJ2-7 | TRBV10-3 | 17 | TGTGCCATCAGTGAGGACGGCCCGACAGGGGGGTTGTACGAGCAGTACTTC | CAISEDGPTGGLYEQYF
few | TRBD2 | TRBJ2-5 | TRBV20-1 | 16 | TGCAGTGCTAGGTCCCCTAGCGGGAGGGGCCAAGAGACCCAGTACTTC | CSARSPSGRGQETQYF
. | . | TRBJ2-7 | TRBV12-3/TRBV12-4 | 11 | TGTGCCAGCAGCCTAAGGACCGAGCAGTACTTC | CASSLRTEQYF
. | . | TRBJ1-2 | TRBV7-9 | 14 | TGTGCCACTAACTCCAGGGCCGCTAACTATGGCTACACCTTC | CATNSRAANYGYTF
. | . | TRBJ2-2 | TRBV12-5 | 15 | TGTGCTAGTGGTTTGGTACTTGGCACCACCGGGGAGCTGTTTTTT | CASGLVLGTTGELFF
few | TRBD2 | TRBJ2-5 | TRBV12-3/TRBV12-4 | 16 | TGTGCCAGCAGCCGGGGACTAGCGGGGGGCGGGGAGACCCAGTACTTC | CASSRGLAGGGETQYF
once | TRBD1 | TRBJ2-2 | TRBV19 | 16 | TGTGCCAGTAGTCTCCCCGGGACAGGGCTGGCCGGGGAGCTGTTTTTT | CASSLPGTGLAGELFF
. | TRBD1 | TRBJ1-5 | TRBV5-1 | 13 | TGCGCCAGCAGTCTTACAGGGGCCGAGACCCAGCATTTT | CASSLTGAETQHF
few | TRBD2 | TRBJ2-1 | TRBV6-1 | 16 | TGTGCCAGCAGCCGGGGGGTATCCAACGCCTACAATGAGCAGTTCTTC | CASSRGVSNAYNEQFF
many | . | TRBJ2-2 | TRBV12-3/TRBV12-4 | 14 | TGTGCCAGCAGTTTAGTTCACCACACCGGGGAGCTGTTTTTT | CASSLVHHTGELFF
few | . | TRBJ1-2 | TRBV15 | 15 | TGTGCCACCAGCAGATCCCTGACAGAGAACTATGGCTACACCTTC | CATSRSLTENYGYTF
. | TRBD1 | TRBJ2-3 | TRBV6-4 | 14 | TGTGCCAGCAGCCCGGGACAGGGAAAATCGGATACGCAGTTT | CASSPGQGKSDTQF
. | TRBD2 | TRBJ2-7 | TRBV27 | 14 | TGTGCCAGCAGTCCGACTAGCGGCTTCTACGAGCAGTACTTC | CASSPTSGFYEQYF
. | . | TRBJ2-1 | TRBV10-3 | 15 | TGTGCCATCAGTGAGGGGCTAGCGTCCTACAATGAGCAGTTCTTC | CAISEGLASYNEQFF
few | . | TRBJ2-7 | TRBV6-2/TRBV6-3 | 14 | TGTGCCAGCAGCCCCCAGGGAGGGGGCTACGAGCAGTACTTC | CASSPQGGGYEQYF
. | TRBD2 | TRBJ2-5 | TRBV10-3 | 17 | TGTGCCATCAGTGAGTCGGGACTAGCGGGGGACCAAGAGACCCAGTACTTC | CAISESGLAGDQETQYF
. | TRBD1 | TRBJ2-1 | TRBV30 | 15 | TGTGCCTGGAGGCCCGGGACAGGGGCCTACAATGAGCAGTTCTTC | CAWRPGTGAYNEQFF
. | . | TRBJ2-7 | TRBV28 | 13 | TGTGCCAGCAGTTTACGAGGGGTTCACGAGCAGTACTTC | CASSLRGVHEQYF
. | TRBD1 | TRBJ1-3 | TRBV6-2/TRBV6-3 | 15 | TGTGCCAGCAGCTGGGACAGGCGATCTGGAAACACCATATATTTT | CASSWDRRSGNTIYF
. | . | TRBJ1-5 | TRBV6-1 | 15 | TGTGCCAGCAGCTCCCCCAGGGACCCCAATCAGCCCCAGCATTTT | CASSSPRDPNQPQHF
. | TRBD2 | TRBJ2-3 | TRBV7-2 | 14 | TGTGCCAGCAGCGCCGCTAGCGGGAGAAATACGCAGTATTTT | CASSAASGRNTQYF
. | . | TRBJ2-7 | TRBV5-1 | 13 | TGCGCCAGCAGCTGGGTTGGGGTCAACGAGCAGTACTTC | CASSWVGVNEQYF
few | . | TRBJ1-1 | TRBV12-3/TRBV12-4 | 13 | TGTGCCAGCAGGGGTATCTCGAACACTGAAGCTTTCTTT | CASRGISNTEAFF